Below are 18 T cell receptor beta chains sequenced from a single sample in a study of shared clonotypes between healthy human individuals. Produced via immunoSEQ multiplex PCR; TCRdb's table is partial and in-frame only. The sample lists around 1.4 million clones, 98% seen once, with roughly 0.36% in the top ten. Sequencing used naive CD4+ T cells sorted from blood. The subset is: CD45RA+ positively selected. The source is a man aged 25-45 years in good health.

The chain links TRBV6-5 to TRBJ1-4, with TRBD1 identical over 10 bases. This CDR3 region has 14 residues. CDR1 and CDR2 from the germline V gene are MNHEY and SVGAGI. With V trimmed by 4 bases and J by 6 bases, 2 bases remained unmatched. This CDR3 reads CASSWDRGDEKLFF. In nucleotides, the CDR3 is TGTGCCAGCAGTTGGGACAGGGGTGATGAAAAACTGTTTTTT.

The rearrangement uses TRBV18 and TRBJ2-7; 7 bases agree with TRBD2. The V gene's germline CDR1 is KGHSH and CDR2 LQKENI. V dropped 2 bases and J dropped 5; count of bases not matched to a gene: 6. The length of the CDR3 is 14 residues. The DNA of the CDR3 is TGTGCCAGCTCACCAAGCGCGGGAGAGGACGAGCAGTACTTC. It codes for CASSPSAGEDEQYF. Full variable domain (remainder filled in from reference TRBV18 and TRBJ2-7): NAGVMQNPRHLVRRRGQEARLRCSPMKGHSHVYWYRQLPEEGLKFMVYLQKENIIDESGMPKERFSAEFPKEGPSILRIQQVVRGDSAAYFCASSPSAGEDEQYFGPGTRLTVT.

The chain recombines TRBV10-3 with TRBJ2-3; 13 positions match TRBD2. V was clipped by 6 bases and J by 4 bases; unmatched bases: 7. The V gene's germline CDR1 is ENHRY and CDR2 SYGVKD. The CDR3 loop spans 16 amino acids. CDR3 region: CAISKQLAGGADTQYF. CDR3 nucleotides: TGTGCCATCAGCAAACAACTAGCGGGAGGGGCAGATACGCAGTATTTT.

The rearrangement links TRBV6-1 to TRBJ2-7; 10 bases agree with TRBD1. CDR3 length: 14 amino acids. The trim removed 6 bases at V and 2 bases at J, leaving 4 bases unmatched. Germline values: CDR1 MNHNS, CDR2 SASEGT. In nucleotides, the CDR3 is TGTGCCAGCAGAATAGGGACAGGGGCCTACGAGCAGTACTTC. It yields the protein CASRIGTGAYEQYF.

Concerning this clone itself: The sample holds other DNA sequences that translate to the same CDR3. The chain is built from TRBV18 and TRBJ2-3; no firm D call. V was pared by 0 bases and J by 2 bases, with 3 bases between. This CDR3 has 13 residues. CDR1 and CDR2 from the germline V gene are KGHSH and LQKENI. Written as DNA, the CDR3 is TGTGCCAGCTCACCACCGACCACAGATACGCAGTATTTT. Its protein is CASSPPTTDTQYF.

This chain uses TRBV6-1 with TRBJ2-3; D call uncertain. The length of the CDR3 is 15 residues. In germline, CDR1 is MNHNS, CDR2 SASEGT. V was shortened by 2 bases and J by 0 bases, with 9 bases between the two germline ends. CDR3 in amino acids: CASSELAPSTDTQYF. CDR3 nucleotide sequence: TGTGCCAGCAGTGAACTGGCCCCGAGCACAGATACGCAGTATTTT.

The CDR3 reads CASNSLAGGPLRSYEQYF. The CDR3 DNA is TGTGCCAGCAACTCGCTAGCGGGAGGCCCCCTTCGCTCCTACGAGCAGTACTTC. J is TRBJ2-7 and V is TRBV5-5, with 11 bases identical to TRBD2. The CDR3 spans 18 residues. CDR1 and CDR2 from the germline V gene are SGHKS and YYEKEE (reference sequence). V lost 6 bases to trimming and J lost 0 bases; unmatched junction nucleotides: 14.

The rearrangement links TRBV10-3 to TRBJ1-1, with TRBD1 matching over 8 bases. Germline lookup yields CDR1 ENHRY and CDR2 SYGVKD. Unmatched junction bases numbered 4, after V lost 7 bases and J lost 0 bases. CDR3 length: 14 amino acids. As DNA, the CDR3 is TGTGCCATCACTGGACAGGGAATGAACACTGAAGCTTTCTTT. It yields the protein CAITGQGMNTEAFF.

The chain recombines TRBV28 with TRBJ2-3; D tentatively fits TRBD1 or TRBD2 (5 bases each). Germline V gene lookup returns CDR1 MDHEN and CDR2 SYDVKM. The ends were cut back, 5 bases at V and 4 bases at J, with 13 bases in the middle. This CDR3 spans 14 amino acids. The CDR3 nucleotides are TGTGCCAGCAGTCACAGGTGGGGAGCAGATACGCAGTATTTT. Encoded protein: CASSHRWGADTQYF.

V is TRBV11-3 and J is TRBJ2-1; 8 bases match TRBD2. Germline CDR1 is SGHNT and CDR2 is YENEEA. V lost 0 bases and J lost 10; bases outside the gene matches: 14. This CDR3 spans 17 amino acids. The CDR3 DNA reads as TGTGCCAGCAGCTTAGAAGTGGGGGCGGGAGGAGGTGGCGAGCAGTTCTTC. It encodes CASSLEVGAGGGGEQFF.

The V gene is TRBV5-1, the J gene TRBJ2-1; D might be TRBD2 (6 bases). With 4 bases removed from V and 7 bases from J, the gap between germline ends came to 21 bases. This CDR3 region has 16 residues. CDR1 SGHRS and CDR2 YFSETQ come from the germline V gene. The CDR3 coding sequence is TGCGCCAGCAGCCCGGATGGAGGGAAGGGACTGAATGAGCAGTTCTTC. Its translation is CASSPDGGKGLNEQFF.

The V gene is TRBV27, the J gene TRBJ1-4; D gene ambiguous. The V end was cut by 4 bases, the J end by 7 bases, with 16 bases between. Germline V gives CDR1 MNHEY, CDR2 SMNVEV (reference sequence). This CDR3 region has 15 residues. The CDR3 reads CASSSQRPTGEKLFF. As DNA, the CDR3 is TGTGCCAGCAGTTCACAGAGGCCCACCGGTGAAAAACTGTTTTTT.

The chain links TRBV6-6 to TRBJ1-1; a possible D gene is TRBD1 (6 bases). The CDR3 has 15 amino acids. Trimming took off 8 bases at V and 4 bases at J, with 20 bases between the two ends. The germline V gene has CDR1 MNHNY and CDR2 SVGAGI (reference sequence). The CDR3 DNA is TGTGCCAGCGGCGGGGGGCCGCCCCGGTTCACTGAAGCTTTCTTT. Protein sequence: CASGGGPPRFTEAFF.

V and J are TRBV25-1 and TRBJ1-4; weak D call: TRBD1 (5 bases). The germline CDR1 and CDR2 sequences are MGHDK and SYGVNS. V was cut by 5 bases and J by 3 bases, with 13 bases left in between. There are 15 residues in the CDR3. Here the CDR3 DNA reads TGTGCCAGCAGTATTCCGACGGGACCTAATGAAAAACTGTTTTTT. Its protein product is CASSIPTGPNEKLFF.

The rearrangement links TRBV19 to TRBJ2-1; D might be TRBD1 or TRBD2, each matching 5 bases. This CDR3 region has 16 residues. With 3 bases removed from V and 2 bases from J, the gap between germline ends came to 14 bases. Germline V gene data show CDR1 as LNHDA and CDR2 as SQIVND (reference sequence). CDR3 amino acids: CASSIPPGGTYNEQFF. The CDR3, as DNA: TGTGCCAGTAGTATCCCCCCTGGGGGAACCTACAATGAGCAGTTCTTC.

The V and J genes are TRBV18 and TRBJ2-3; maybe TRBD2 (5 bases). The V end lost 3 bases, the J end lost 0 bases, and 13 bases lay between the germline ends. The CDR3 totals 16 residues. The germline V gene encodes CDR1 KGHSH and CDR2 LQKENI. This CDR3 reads CASSPMRRTSTDTQYF. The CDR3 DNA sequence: TGTGCCAGCTCACCGATGCGCAGGACTAGCACAGATACGCAGTATTTT.

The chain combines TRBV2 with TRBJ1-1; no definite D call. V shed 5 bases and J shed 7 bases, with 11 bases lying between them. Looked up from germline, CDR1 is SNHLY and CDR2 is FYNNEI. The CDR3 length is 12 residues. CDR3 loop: CASSYSSGEAFF. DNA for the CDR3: TGTGCCAGCAGTTACTCATCTGGTGAAGCTTTCTTT.

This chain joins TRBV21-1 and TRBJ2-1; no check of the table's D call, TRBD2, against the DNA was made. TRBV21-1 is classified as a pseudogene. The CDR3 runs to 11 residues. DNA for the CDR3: TGTGCCAGCAGTCCTAGCGGGCACACCCTCTTC. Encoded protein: CASSPSGHTLF.